The entry below gives a single T cell receptor (beta chain) sequence along with its context. Antigen specificity is unknown. Template switching created a universal primer site, and the cDNA included unique molecular identifiers. TCRdb itself ran the 5' RACE reads through MiXCR, one entry per CDR3 protein. The repertoire consists of around 470,000 distinct CDR3 sequences, with approximately 15% occurring once and the leading ten covering roughly 0.56%. The germline V gene has CDR1 LGHNA and CDR2 YNFKEQ. J gave up 6 bases and V 3 bases, and 13 bases lay outside the gene matches. This CDR3 region has 17 residues. The sample belongs to a study of identical twins. Study-level findings and limits: The presence of invariant MAIT and iNKT cells could partly confound analyses of zero-insertion sequences. Abundant beta clonotypes from cord blood bore fewer insertions; memory repertoires lacked this pattern. Out-of-frame alpha sequences shared by twins showed excess low generation probability.

These data also formed part of another study, on yellow fever vaccine responses in identical twins.

Sequencing was performed on CD4+ T cells sorted from blood. The TCR sequence derives from a woman aged 18 to 35 in good health. The chain couples TRBV4-2 to TRBJ2-2, with 7 bases matching TRBD1. The CDR3 sequence: CASSQGTTGLLAGELFF. In nucleotides, the CDR3 is TGTGCCAGCAGCCAGGGGACGACAGGGTTACTGGCCGGGGAGCTGTTTTTT.